These 9 T cell receptor beta chains came from one sample sequenced in a study of OX40 agonist ivuxolimab in advanced cancers. Some clones are missing from TCRdb's copy, which holds only in-frame ones; the method was immunoSEQ multiplex PCR. The sample lists some 50,000 clones; approximately 86% were seen once. The starting material was CD4+ or CD8+ T cells sorted from blood, obtained in a trial of the OX40 agonist ivuxolimab. The source of these receptors is an adult with an advanced solid tumor such as melanoma, head and neck, liver or kidney cancer.

The chain employs TRBV15 and TRBJ1-1, with D tentatively TRBD1 (5 bases). Germline V gene sequence: CDR1 LNHNV, CDR2 YYDKDF (reference sequence). V lost 0 bases to trimming and J lost 5 bases, with 13 bases between them. This CDR3 is 15 amino acids long. The DNA of the CDR3 is TGTGCCACCAGCAGAGATTCGGCAGGGCGGACTGAAGCTTTCTTT. It yields the protein CATSRDSAGRTEAFF.

Note on this clone: This sequence may be a read error, since a much larger clone differs from it by one base. In the same sample, other DNA sequences code for this CDR3. The gene calls are TRBV19 and TRBJ2-2, with D possibly being TRBD2 (5 bases). This CDR3 is 15 amino acids long. Germline V gives CDR1 LNHDA, CDR2 SQIVND (reference sequence). CDR3 DNA: TGTGCCAGTAGTGCGGACTTTTTTAACACCGGAGAGCTGTTTTTT. As protein: CASSADFFNTGELFF.

This clone was seen a few times. The V call is TRBV30, the J call TRBJ1-5; TRBD1 might be the D (5 bases). Germline assignment: CDR1 GTSNPN and CDR2 SVGIG (reference sequence). The CDR3 is 15 residues long. With 0 bases removed from V and 6 bases from J, the gap between germline ends came to 15 bases. The CDR3 DNA reads TGTGCCTGGAGTGTACTGGGCCGGGGGGGTCAGCCCCAGCATTTT. Translation gives CAWSVLGRGGQPQHF.

The V call is TRBV6-6, the J call TRBJ2-1, with D possibly matching TRBD1 (7 bases). The V gene's germline CDR1 is MNHNY and CDR2 SVGAGI (reference sequence). Trimming removed 1 base at V and 7 bases at J, with 14 bases between. The CDR3 is 15 residues long. CDR3 nucleotide sequence: TGTGCCAGCAGTTACTACGACAGGGCGGGAAATGAGCAGTTCTTC. Its protein product is CASSYYDRAGNEQFF.

The chain links TRBV6-5 to TRBJ2-7; either TRBD1 or TRBD2 may fit D (6 bases each). This CDR3 has 16 amino acids. The V gene lost 2 bases and the J gene lost 0 bases, with 14 bases spanning the gap. CDR1 is MNHEY, CDR2 SVGAGI, per germline. CDR3 loop: CASSYPIGGPSYEQYF. The CDR3 coding sequence is TGTGCCAGCAGTTACCCCATCGGGGGCCCCTCCTACGAGCAGTACTTC.

The rearrangement links TRBV7-3 to TRBJ2-3; D possibly corresponds to TRBD2 (7 bases). The ends were cut back, 0 bases at V and 11 bases at J, with 15 bases in the middle. Germline V CDR1 and CDR2: SGHTA, FQGTGA. This CDR3 contains 14 residues. The CDR3 loop reads CASSLTAGGRRQYF. The CDR3 DNA follows: TGTGCCAGCAGCTTAACGGCCGGGGGGCGAAGGCAGTATTTT.

The chain carries TRBV9 and TRBJ2-2; no clear D gene. CDR3 length: 15 amino acids. Trimming removed 4 bases at V and 4 bases at J, with 14 bases between. Germline V gene sequence: CDR1 SGDLS, CDR2 YYNGEE. CDR3 amino acids: CASSPRSLGTGELFF. For the CDR3, the DNA is TGTGCCAGCAGCCCACGGAGCTTGGGCACCGGGGAGCTGTTTTTT.

V gene TRBV21-1 combines with J gene TRBJ1-4; the table's D call, TRBD1, has no DNA check behind it. TRBV21-1 is assigned pseudogene status. The CDR3 is 16 amino acids. CDR3 nucleotide sequence: TGTGCCAGCAGCAAAAGGGGGAACAGGGGAGGTGAAAAACTGTTTTTT. Translating gives CASSKRGNRGGEKLFF.

This chain joins TRBV30 and TRBJ1-1; possible D gene TRBD1, 5 bases. CDR3 length equals 14 residues. In germline, CDR1 is GTSNPN, CDR2 SVGIG (reference sequence). V was pared by 2 bases and J by 1 base, with 11 bases between. Here the CDR3 DNA reads TGTGCCTGGAGTCTTGGGACGGGGAACACTGAAGCTTTCTTT. Its translation: CAWSLGTGNTEAFF.